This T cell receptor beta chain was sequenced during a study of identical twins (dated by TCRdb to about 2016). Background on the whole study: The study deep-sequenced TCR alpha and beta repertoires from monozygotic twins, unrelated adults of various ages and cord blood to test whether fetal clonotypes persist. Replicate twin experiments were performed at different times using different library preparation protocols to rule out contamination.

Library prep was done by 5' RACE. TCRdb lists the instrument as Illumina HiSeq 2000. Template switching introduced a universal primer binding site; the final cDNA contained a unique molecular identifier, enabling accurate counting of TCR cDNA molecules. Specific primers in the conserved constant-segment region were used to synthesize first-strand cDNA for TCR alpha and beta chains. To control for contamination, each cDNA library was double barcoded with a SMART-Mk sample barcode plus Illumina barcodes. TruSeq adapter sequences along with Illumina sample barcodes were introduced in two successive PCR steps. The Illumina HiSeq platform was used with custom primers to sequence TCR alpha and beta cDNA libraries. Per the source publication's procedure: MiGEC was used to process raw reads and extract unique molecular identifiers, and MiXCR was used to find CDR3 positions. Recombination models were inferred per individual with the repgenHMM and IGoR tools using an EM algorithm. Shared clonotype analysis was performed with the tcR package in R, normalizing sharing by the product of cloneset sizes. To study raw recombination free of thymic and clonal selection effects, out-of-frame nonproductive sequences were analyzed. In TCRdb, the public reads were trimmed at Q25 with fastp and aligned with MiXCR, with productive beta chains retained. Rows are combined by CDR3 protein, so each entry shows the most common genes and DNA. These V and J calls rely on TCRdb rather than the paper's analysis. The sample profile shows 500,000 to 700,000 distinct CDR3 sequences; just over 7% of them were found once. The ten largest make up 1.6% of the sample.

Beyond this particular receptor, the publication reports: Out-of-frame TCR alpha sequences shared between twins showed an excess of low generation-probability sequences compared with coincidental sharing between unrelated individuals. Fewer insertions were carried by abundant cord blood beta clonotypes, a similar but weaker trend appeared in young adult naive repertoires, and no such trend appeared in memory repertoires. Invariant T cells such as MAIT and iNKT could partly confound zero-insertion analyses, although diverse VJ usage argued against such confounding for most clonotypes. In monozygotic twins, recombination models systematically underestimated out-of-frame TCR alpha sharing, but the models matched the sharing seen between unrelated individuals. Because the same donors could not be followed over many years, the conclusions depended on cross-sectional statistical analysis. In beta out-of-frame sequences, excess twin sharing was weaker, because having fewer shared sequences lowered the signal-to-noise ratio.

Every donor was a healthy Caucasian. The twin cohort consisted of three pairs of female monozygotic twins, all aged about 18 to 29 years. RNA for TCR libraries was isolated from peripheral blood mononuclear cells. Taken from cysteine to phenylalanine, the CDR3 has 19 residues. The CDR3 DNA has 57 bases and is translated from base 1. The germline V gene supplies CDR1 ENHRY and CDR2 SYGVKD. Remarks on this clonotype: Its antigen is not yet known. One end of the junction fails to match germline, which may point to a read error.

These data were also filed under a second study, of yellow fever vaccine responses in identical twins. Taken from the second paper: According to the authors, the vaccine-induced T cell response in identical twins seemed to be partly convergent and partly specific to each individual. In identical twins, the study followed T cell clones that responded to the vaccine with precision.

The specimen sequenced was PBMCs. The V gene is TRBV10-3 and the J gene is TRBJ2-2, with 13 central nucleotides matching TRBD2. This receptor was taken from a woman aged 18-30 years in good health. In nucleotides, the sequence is TGTGCCATCAGTGAGGCCGGAACCGGGACTAGCGGGAACGCCGGGGAGCTGTTTTTT. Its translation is CAISEAGTGTSGNAGELFF.